This T cell receptor beta chain was observed in a study of OX40 agonist ivuxolimab in advanced cancers. Samples of blood were obtained at baseline, on cycle 4 day 1, and on cycle 7 day 1. The CDR3 is made up of 15 amino acids. V was cut by 4 bases and J by 4 bases, with 17 bases left in between. CDR1 and CDR2 from the germline V gene are SGHRS and YFSETQ. The protocol was immunoSEQ multiplex PCR, while the TCRdb copy is restricted to in-frame clones and leaves out a portion. The table includes under 80,000 clones, approximately 85% detected once. The V gene is TRBV5-1, the J gene TRBJ2-5; tentative D call: TRBD2 (7 bases). Specimen: CD4+ or CD8+ T cells sorted from blood, collected in a trial of the OX40 agonist ivuxolimab. This TCR came from an adult with an advanced solid tumor such as melanoma, head and neck, liver or kidney cancer. This CDR3 is CASSRAEGGRETQYF. DNA of the CDR3: TGCGCCAGCAGCCGGGCCGAGGGGGGGCGAGAGACCCAGTACTTC.